This is a list of T cell receptor beta chains from one sample in a study of cytomegalovirus exposure and HLA in healthy donors. Assay: immunoSEQ multiplex PCR; the TCRdb copy retains only in-frame clones and omits some. This sample has roughly 100,000 clones, with roughly 13% found just once. The specimen sequenced was PBMCs. These receptors came from a man aged 35 to 55 in good health and CMV-seropositive. Each CDR3 is given with its conserved first and last residue. D genes are given only for firm matches. Not every row has a clone size; where given, it reads once, few, many or a size class.

clone size: .
J gene: TRBJ1-1
V gene: TRBV5-5
D gene: .
CDR3 DNA: TGTGCCAGCAGCTCAGGCTTGCCGGGGTCTCCCCTATCGGGGAACACTGAAGCTTTCTTT
CDR3 protein: CASSSGLPGSPLSGNTEAFF

clone size: few
J gene: TRBJ1-5
V gene: TRBV7-8
D gene: TRBD1
CDR3 DNA: TGTGCCAGCAGCTTAAGGACAGGGTCTTTTCTAAGCAATCAGCCCCAGCATTTT
CDR3 protein: CASSLRTGSFLSNQPQHF

clone size: few
J gene: TRBJ2-5
V gene: TRBV21-1
D gene: .
CDR3 DNA: TGTGCCAGCAGCTCCCAAAATTGGAGCGGCCAAGAGACCCAGTACTTC
CDR3 protein: CASSSQNWSGQETQYF

clone size: .
J gene: TRBJ1-6
V gene: TRBV28
D gene: .
CDR3 DNA: TGTGCCAGCAGTTTGGCGATTGGGGGGGATTCACCCCTCCACTTT
CDR3 protein: CASSLAIGGDSPLHF

clone size: .
J gene: TRBJ1-5
V gene: TRBV5-1
D gene: .
CDR3 DNA: TGCGCCAGCAGCTTGCGAGGTAATCAGCCCCAGCATTTT
CDR3 protein: CASSLRGNQPQHF

clone size: .
J gene: TRBJ1-2
V gene: TRBV19
D gene: TRBD1
CDR3 DNA: TGTGCCAGTGCCAAGGGCGACAGGGGATTTAACTATGGCTACACCTTC
CDR3 protein: CASAKGDRGFNYGYTF

clone size: few
J gene: TRBJ2-3
V gene: TRBV6-1
D gene: .
CDR3 DNA: TGTGCCAGCAGTGAAAACCCTTCTAGCGTCACAGATACGCAGTATTTT
CDR3 protein: CASSENPSSVTDTQYF

clone size: few
J gene: TRBJ1-2
V gene: TRBV6-5
D gene: TRBD1
CDR3 DNA: TGTGCCAGCAGTTACTCTAGTGACAGGGTGATTTATGGCTACACCTTC
CDR3 protein: CASSYSSDRVIYGYTF

clone size: .
J gene: TRBJ1-2
V gene: TRBV14
D gene: .
CDR3 DNA: TGTGCCAGCAGCCAAGAACAGGTAGCTAACTATGGCTACACCTTC
CDR3 protein: CASSQEQVANYGYTF

clone size: .
J gene: TRBJ1-1
V gene: TRBV19
D gene: .
CDR3 DNA: TGTGCCAGTAGTTTATCTCAGGCTGCGAACACTGAAGCTTTCTTT
CDR3 protein: CASSLSQAANTEAFF

clone size: few
J gene: TRBJ1-1
V gene: TRBV5-4
D gene: .
CDR3 DNA: TGTGCCAGCAGCTTGAGAAGGGGCGCGAACACTGAAGCTTTCTTT
CDR3 protein: CASSLRRGANTEAFF

clone size: .
J gene: TRBJ1-1
V gene: TRBV10-2
D gene: .
CDR3 DNA: TGCGCCAGCAGTGAGTCAGGGGGGGCGCGAATTGAGGCTTTCTTT
CDR3 protein: CASSESGGARIEAFF

clone size: few
J gene: TRBJ2-7
V gene: TRBV5-1
D gene: .
CDR3 DNA: TGCGCCAGCAGCTTGGCATCCAGGGCGGAGTACGAGCAGTACTTC
CDR3 protein: CASSLASRAEYEQYF

clone size: .
J gene: TRBJ2-5
V gene: TRBV4-3
D gene: TRBD2
CDR3 DNA: TGCGCCAGCAGCCAAGGAAGCCTGGGACTAGCGGGAAAAGAGACCCAGTACTTC
CDR3 protein: CASSQGSLGLAGKETQYF

clone size: .
J gene: TRBJ1-1
V gene: TRBV30
D gene: TRBD1
CDR3 DNA: TGTGCCTGGGGCGGAGGGGGCCCGGAAGCTTTCTTT
CDR3 protein: CAWGGGGPEAFF

clone size: few
J gene: TRBJ2-1
V gene: TRBV5-1
D gene: TRBD2
CDR3 DNA: TGCGCCAGCAGCTTGGAGGCTAGCGGGCGGAATGAGCAGTTCTTC
CDR3 protein: CASSLEASGRNEQFF

clone size: .
J gene: TRBJ2-7
V gene: TRBV28
D gene: TRBD2
CDR3 DNA: TGTGCCAGCAGTTCCAGCGGGAGCTCCCTCTACGAGCAGTACTTC
CDR3 protein: CASSSSGSSLYEQYF

clone size: .
J gene: TRBJ2-6
V gene: TRBV21-1
D gene: .
CDR3 DNA: TGTGCCAGCAGCAAAGCCAGGACAGGGGATAAATCTGGGGCCAACGTCCTGACTTTC
CDR3 protein: CASSKARTGDKSGANVLTF

clone size: .
J gene: TRBJ1-2
V gene: TRBV9
D gene: TRBD1
CDR3 DNA: TGTGCCAGCAGCGTAACCCCGGGACAGGGCTACACCTTC
CDR3 protein: CASSVTPGQGYTF

clone size: .
J gene: TRBJ2-1
V gene: TRBV7-6
D gene: TRBD1
CDR3 DNA: TGTGCCAGCAGCATACCGGGACAGGGGGCGATAAATGAGCAGTTCTTC
CDR3 protein: CASSIPGQGAINEQFF

clone size: .
J gene: TRBJ2-5
V gene: TRBV5-1
D gene: TRBD2
CDR3 DNA: TGCGCCAGCAGCTTAAGTCTAGCGGGAGAGACCCAGTACTTC
CDR3 protein: CASSLSLAGETQYF

clone size: few
J gene: TRBJ2-7
V gene: TRBV11-2
D gene: .
CDR3 DNA: TGTGCCAGCAGCTTAGAGGAGGGCCCCTACGAGCAGTACTTC
CDR3 protein: CASSLEEGPYEQYF

clone size: few
J gene: TRBJ1-5
V gene: TRBV6-6
D gene: TRBD1
CDR3 DNA: TGTGCCAGCAGCCCGCGGGACAGGGGGAATCAGCCCCAGCATTTT
CDR3 protein: CASSPRDRGNQPQHF

clone size: once
J gene: TRBJ2-1
V gene: TRBV5-1
D gene: TRBD2
CDR3 DNA: TGCGCCAGCAGCTTGGGACTAGCGGGAGGCCCGATAAATGAGCAGTTCTTC
CDR3 protein: CASSLGLAGGPINEQFF

clone size: few
J gene: TRBJ2-3
V gene: TRBV15
D gene: .
CDR3 DNA: TGTGCCACCAGTGGGGGAGGTGTCACAGATACGCAGTATTTT
CDR3 protein: CATSGGGVTDTQYF

clone size: .
J gene: TRBJ2-1
V gene: TRBV6-1
D gene: TRBD2
CDR3 DNA: TGTGCCAGCAGTGTCCGGTGGACTAGCGGAGACAATGAGCAGTTCTTC
CDR3 protein: CASSVRWTSGDNEQFF

clone size: .
J gene: TRBJ2-1
V gene: TRBV29-1
D gene: TRBD2
CDR3 DNA: TGCAGCGTTGGAGGGGCTAGCGGGAGGTACAATGAGCAGTTCTTC
CDR3 protein: CSVGGASGRYNEQFF